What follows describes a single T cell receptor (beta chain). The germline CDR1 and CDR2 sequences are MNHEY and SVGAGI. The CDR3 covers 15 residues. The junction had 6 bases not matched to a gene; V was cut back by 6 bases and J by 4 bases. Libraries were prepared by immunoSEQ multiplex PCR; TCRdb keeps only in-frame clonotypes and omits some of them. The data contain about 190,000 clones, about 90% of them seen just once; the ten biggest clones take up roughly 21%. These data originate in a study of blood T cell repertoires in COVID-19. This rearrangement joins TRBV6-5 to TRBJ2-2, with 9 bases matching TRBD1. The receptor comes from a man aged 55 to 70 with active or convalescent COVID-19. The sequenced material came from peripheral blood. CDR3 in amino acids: CASRSGTGSTGELFF. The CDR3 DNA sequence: TGTGCCAGCAGGTCCGGGACAGGGTCCACCGGGGAGCTGTTTTTT.